Reported below is one T cell receptor beta chain. The antigen is unknown. The data were obtained in a study of cytomegalovirus exposure and HLA in healthy donors. About the study: Of the donors genotyped, several hundred in all, about 82% fell in the Caucasian-associated ancestry cluster. Study-wide findings and caveats: Beyond CMV serostatus, there was no information to go on about immune exposure. Three CMV-associated chains proved CMV antigen-specific in vitro. In a later analysis, the majority of CMV-associated beta chains seemingly showed HLA restriction.

The germline gives CDR1 SGHAT, CDR2 FQNNGV. The CDR3 sequence is 18 residues long. Trimming removed 5 bases at V and 1 base at J, with 18 bases between. The PCR made use of 60 Vbeta and 13 Jbeta primers. This table comes from immunoSEQ multiplex PCR, and its TCRdb copy is limited to in-frame clones, with some not included. The table lists approximately 190,000 clones, over 70% of them singletons, with 3.5% to 4% in the top ten. This sequence joins TRBV11-2 and TRBJ1-6; D is perhaps TRBD1 (6 bases). This receptor was identified in a middle-aged man in good health and CMV-seronegative. Specimen: PBMCs. This CDR3 reads CASSRRAGDLSYNSPLHF. The CDR3 nucleotides read TGTGCCAGCAGCCGTCGGGCAGGGGATTTGTCCTATAATTCACCCCTCCACTTT.